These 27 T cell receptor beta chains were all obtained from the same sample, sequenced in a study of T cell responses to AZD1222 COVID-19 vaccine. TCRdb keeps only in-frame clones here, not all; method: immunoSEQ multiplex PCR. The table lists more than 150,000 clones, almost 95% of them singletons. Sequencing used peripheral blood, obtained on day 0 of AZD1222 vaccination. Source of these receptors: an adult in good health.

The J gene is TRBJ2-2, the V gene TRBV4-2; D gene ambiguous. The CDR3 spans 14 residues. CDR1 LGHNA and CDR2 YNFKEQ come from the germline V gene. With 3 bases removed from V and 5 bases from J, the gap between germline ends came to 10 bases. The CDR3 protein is CASSHPQGTGELFF. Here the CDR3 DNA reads TGTGCCAGCAGCCACCCCCAAGGGACCGGGGAGCTGTTTTTT.

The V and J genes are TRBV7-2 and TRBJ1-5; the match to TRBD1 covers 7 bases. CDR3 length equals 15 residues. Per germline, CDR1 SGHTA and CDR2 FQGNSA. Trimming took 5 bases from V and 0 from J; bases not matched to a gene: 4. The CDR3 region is CASSIGTDSNQPQHF. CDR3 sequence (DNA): TGTGCCAGCAGCATTGGGACAGATAGCAATCAGCCCCAGCATTTT.

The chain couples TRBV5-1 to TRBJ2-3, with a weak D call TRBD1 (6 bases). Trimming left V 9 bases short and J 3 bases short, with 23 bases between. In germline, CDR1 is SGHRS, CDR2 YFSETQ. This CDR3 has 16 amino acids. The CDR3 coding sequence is TGCGCCACCGCCCCGGTTGGGGGCTCAGAGACAGATACGCAGTATTTT. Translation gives CATAPVGGSETDTQYF.

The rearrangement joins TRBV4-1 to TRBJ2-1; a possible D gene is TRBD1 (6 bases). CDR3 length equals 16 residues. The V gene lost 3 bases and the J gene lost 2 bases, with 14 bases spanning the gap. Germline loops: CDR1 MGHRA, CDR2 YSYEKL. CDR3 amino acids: CASSQLQGVAYNEQFF. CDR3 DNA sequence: TGCGCCAGCAGCCAGTTACAGGGTGTAGCCTACAATGAGCAGTTCTTC.

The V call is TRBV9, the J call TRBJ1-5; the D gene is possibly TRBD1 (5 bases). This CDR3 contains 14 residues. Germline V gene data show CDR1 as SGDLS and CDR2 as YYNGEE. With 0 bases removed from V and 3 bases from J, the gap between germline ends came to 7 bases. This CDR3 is CASSVGGNNQPQHF. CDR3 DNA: TGTGCCAGCAGCGTAGGGGGGAACAATCAGCCCCAGCATTTT. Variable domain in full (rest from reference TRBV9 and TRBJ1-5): DSGVTQTPKHLITATGQRVTLRCSPRSGDLSVYWYQQSLDQGLQFLIQYYNGEERAKGNILERFSAQQFPDLHSELNLSSLELGDSALYFCASSVGGNNQPQHFGDGTRLSIL.

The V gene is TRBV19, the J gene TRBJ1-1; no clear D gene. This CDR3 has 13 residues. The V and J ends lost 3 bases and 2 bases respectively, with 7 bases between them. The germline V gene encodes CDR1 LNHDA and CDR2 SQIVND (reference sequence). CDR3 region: CASSIRPNTEAFF. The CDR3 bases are TGTGCCAGTAGTATTCGGCCAAACACTGAAGCTTTCTTT.

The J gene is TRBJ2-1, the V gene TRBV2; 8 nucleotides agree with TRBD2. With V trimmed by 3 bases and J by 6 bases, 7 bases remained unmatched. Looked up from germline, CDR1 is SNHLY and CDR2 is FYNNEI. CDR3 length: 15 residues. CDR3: CASSDGSGSSNEQFF. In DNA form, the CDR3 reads TGTGCCAGCAGTGATGGAAGCGGGAGTAGCAATGAGCAGTTCTTC.

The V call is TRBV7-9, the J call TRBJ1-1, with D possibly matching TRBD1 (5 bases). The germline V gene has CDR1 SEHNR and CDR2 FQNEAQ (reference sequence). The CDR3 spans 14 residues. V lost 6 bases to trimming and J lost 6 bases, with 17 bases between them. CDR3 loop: CASSPQTKGPEAFF. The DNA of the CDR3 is TGTGCCAGCAGTCCGCAGACCAAGGGGCCTGAAGCTTTCTTT.

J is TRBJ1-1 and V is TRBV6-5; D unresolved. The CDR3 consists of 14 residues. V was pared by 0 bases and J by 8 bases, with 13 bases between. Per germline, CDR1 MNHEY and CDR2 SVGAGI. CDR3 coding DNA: TGTGCCAGCAGTTACTCGAACCAGGCCGGCGAAGCTTTCTTT. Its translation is CASSYSNQAGEAFF.

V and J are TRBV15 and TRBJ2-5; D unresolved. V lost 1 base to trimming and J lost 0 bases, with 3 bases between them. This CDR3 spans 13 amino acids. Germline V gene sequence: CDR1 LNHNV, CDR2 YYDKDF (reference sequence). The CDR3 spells CATSRGYQETQYF. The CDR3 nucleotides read TGTGCCACCAGCAGAGGGTACCAAGAGACCCAGTACTTC.

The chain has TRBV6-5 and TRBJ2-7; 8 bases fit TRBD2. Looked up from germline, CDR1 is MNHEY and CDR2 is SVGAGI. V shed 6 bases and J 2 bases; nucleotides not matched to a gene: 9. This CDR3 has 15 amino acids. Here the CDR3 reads CASSGRGGLTYEQYV. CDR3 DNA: TGTGCCAGCAGCGGTCGGGGGGGGCTAACCTACGAGCAGTACGTC.

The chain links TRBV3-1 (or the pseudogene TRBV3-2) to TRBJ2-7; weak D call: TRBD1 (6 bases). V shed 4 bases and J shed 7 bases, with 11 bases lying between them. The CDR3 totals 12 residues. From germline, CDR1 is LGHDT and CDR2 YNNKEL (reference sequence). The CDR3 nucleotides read TGTGCCAGCAGCCGAACAGGGCGGGAGCAGTACTTC. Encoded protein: CASSRTGREQYF.

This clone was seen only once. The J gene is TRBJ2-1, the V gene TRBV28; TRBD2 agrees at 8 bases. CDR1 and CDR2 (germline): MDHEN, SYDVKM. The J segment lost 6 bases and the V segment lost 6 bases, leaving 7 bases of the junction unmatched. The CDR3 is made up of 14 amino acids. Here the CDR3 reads CASSLGGDLNEQFF. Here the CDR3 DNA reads TGTGCCAGCAGCCTCGGGGGGGACCTCAATGAGCAGTTCTTC.

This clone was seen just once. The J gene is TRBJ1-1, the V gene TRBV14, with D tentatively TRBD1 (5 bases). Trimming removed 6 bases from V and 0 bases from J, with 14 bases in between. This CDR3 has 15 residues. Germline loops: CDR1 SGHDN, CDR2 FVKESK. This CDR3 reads CASRQLGRLNTEAFF. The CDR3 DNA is TGTGCCAGCAGACAATTGGGACGGCTGAACACTGAAGCTTTCTTT.

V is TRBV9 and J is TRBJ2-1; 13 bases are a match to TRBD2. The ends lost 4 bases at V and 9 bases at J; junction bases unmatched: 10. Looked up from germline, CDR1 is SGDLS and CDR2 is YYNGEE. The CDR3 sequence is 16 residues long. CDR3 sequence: CASSPTSGGIRGEQFF. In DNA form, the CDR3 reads TGTGCCAGCAGCCCGACTAGCGGGGGGATCCGAGGTGAGCAGTTCTTC.

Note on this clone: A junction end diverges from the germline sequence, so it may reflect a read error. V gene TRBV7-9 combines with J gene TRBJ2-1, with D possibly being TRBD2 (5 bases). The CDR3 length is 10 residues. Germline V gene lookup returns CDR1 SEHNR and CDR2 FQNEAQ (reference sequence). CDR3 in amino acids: CTSVGEPGFF. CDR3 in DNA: TGTACCAGCGTCGGGGAGCCGGGGTTCTTC.

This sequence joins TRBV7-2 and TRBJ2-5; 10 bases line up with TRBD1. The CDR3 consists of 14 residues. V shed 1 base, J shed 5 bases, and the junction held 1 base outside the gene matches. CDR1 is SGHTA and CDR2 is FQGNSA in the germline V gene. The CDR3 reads CASSLGDRGETQYF. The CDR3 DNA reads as TGTGCCAGCAGCTTAGGGGACAGGGGTGAGACCCAGTACTTC.

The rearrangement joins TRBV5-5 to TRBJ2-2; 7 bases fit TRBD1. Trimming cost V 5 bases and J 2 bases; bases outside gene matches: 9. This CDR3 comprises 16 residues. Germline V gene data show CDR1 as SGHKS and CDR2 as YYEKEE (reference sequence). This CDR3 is CASRGGTAKNTGELFF. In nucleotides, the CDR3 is TGTGCCAGCAGGGGTGGGACAGCAAAAAACACCGGGGAGCTGTTTTTT. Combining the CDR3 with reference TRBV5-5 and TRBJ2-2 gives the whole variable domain DAGVTQSPTHLIKTRGQQVTLRCSPISGHKSVSWYQQVLGQGPQFIFQYYEKEERGRGNFPDRFSARQFPNYSSELNVNALLLGDSALYLCASRGGTAKNTGELFFGEGSRLTVL.

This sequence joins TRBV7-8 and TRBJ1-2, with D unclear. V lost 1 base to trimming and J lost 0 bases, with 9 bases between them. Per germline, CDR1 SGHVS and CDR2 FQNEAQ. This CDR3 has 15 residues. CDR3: CASSLGVGANYGYTF. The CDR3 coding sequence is TGTGCCAGCAGCTTAGGGGTTGGGGCTAACTATGGCTACACCTTC.

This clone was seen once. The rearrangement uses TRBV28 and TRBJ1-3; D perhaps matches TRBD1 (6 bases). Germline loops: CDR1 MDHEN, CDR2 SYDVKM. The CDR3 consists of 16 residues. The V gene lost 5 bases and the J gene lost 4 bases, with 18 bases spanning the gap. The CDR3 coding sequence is TGTGCCAGCAGTCAGCCGGGGGGCAGTCCCGGAAACACCATATATTTT. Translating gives CASSQPGGSPGNTIYF.

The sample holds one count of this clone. CDR3 nucleotide sequence: TGTGCCAGCAGACTCGAGGGTAGTATCCTGGTGCAGTATTTT. Protein: CASRLEGSILVQYF. The rearrangement joins TRBV2 to TRBJ2-3, with D possibly being TRBD2 (5 bases). Trimming took off 6 bases at V and 11 bases at J, with 21 bases between the two ends. Germline V gene sequence: CDR1 SNHLY, CDR2 FYNNEI. The CDR3 is made up of 14 amino acids.

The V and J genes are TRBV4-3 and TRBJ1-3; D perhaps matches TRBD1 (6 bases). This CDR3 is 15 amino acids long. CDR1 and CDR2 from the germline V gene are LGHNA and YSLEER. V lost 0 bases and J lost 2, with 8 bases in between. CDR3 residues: CASSQEDRPGNTIYF. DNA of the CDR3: TGCGCCAGCAGCCAAGAAGACAGGCCTGGAAACACCATATATTTT.

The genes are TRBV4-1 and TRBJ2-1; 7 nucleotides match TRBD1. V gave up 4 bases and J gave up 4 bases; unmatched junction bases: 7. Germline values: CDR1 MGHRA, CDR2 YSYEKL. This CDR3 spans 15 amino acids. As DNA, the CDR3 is TGCGCCAGCAGCCCAACAGGGGCCGCTTACAATGAGCAGTTCTTC. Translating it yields CASSPTGAAYNEQFF.

CDR3 region: CASSLSGRMGAFF. The CDR3 nucleotides read TGTGCCAGCAGTTTATCTGGGCGAATGGGAGCTTTCTTT. The chain couples TRBV27 to TRBJ1-1, with D hard to call. The CDR3 is 13 amino acids. Between the trimmed V and J ends, which lost 0 bases and 10 bases, there was a span of 12 bases. The germline gives CDR1 MNHEY, CDR2 SMNVEV (reference sequence).

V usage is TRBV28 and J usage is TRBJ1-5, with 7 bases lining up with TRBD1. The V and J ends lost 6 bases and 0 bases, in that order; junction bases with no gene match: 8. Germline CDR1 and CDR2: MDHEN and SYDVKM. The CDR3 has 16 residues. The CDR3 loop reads CASSPTGRYSNQPQHF. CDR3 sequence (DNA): TGTGCCAGCAGCCCGACAGGGCGTTATAGCAATCAGCCCCAGCATTTT.

The DNA for the CDR3 is TGTGCCAGCAGTTACTCGCCGGGGGAGGCCGGAGGCTACACCTTC. This encodes CASSYSPGEAGGYTF. The genes are TRBV6-5 and TRBJ1-2; the D gene is possibly TRBD1 (5 bases). Looked up from germline, CDR1 is MNHEY and CDR2 is SVGAGI. The V end lost 0 bases, the J end lost 8 bases, and 16 bases lay between the germline ends. This CDR3 spans 15 amino acids.

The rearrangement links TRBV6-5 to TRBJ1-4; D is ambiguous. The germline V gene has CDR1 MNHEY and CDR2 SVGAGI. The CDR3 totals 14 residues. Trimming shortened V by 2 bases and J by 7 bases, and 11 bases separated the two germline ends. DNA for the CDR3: TGTGCCAGCAGTTACCGGGAAGACGGTGAAAAACTGTTTTTT. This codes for CASSYREDGEKLFF.